One and the same sample provided the 23 T cell receptor beta chains below, sequenced in a study of beta chain features in type 1 diabetes. Sequenced material consisted of expressed TCRB transcripts (all of the isolated RNA was reverse transcribed). Measured with immunoSEQ multiplex PCR; TCRdb has only the in-frame clones, and not every one. This sample yields fewer than 900,000 clones, of which about a sixth are seen a single time; 0.023% belongs to the top ten. What was sequenced was naive CD4+ T cells from blood. Receptor source: a woman under 30 in good health.

In the case of this clone: At the DNA level, this CDR3 is encoded by other sequences in the same sample as well. V is TRBV28 and J is TRBJ2-1, with D possibly TRBD2 on 6 matching bases. The CDR3 runs to 13 residues. In germline, CDR1 is MDHEN, CDR2 SYDVKM. The V and J ends lost 2 bases and 4 bases respectively, with 6 bases between them. CDR3 in DNA: TGTGCCAGCAGTTTAGCGGGATACAATGAGCAGTTCTTC. This codes for CASSLAGYNEQFF. Filled out from reference TRBV28 and TRBJ2-1, the complete variable domain reads DVKVTQSSRYLVKRTGEKVFLECVQDMDHENMFWYRQDPGLGLRLIYFSYDVKMKEKGDIPEGYSVSREKKERFSLILESASTNQTSMYLCASSLAGYNEQFFGPGTRLTVL.

The chain uses TRBV18 and TRBJ1-5; D is perhaps TRBD1 (5 bases). There are 15 residues in the CDR3. The germline V gene has CDR1 KGHSH and CDR2 LQKENI. V was cut by 2 bases and J by 3 bases, with 11 bases left in between. For the CDR3, the DNA is TGTGCCAGCTCACCATTTGGGGGGGTCAATCAGCCCCAGCATTTT. Protein: CASSPFGGVNQPQHF.

This clone was seen only a few times. This chain connects TRBV19 to TRBJ1-5; D is ambiguous. Trimming removed 5 bases from V and 2 bases from J, with 16 bases in between. The CDR3 runs to 16 residues. The germline V gene has CDR1 LNHDA and CDR2 SQIVND (reference sequence). As DNA, the CDR3 is TGTGCCAGTAGTGAGACCTCCTGGGGAGGCAATCAGCCCCAGCATTTT. Translated, it gives CASSETSWGGNQPQHF.

This chain uses TRBV5-4 with TRBJ1-2, with D unresolved. The germline CDR1 and CDR2 sequences are SGHNT and YYREEE (reference sequence). The CDR3 extends over 15 amino acids. V dropped 0 bases and J dropped 1 base, with 10 bases sitting between them. The CDR3 protein is CASSLVGRVNYGYTF. The CDR3 bases are TGTGCCAGCAGCTTGGTCGGACGGGTTAACTATGGCTACACCTTC.

V is TRBV11-2 and J is TRBJ2-1, with TRBD1 as a possible D gene (6 bases). Germline CDR1 and CDR2: SGHAT and FQNNGV. Trimming left V 7 bases short and J 4 bases short, with 17 bases between. The CDR3 runs 15 residues. The CDR3 region has the DNA TGTGCCAGCACCAATATCCGGGACACTTACAATGAGCAGTTCTTC. Residues: CASTNIRDTYNEQFF.

This clone has a handful of counts. The rearrangement joins TRBV28 to TRBJ1-4, with TRBD1 as a possible D gene (6 bases). This CDR3 spans 17 amino acids. Trimming removed 4 bases at V and 3 bases at J, with 18 bases between. The germline V gene has CDR1 MDHEN and CDR2 SYDVKM. The CDR3 sequence: CASSSPGHSPSNEKLFF. The CDR3, as DNA: TGTGCCAGCAGTTCCCCGGGACATTCTCCGTCTAATGAAAAACTGTTTTTT.

This clone was found a few times. The chain combines TRBV10-3 with TRBJ2-2; D is uncertain. The CDR3 has 15 residues. Looked up from germline, CDR1 is ENHRY and CDR2 is SYGVKD. V dropped 9 bases and J dropped 2 bases, with 16 bases sitting between them. The CDR3 is CAMGGPLDNTGELFF. In DNA form, the CDR3 reads TGTGCCATGGGCGGCCCACTGGATAACACCGGGGAGCTGTTTTTT.

The V and J genes are TRBV10-3 and TRBJ2-5, with no clear D. In germline, CDR1 is ENHRY, CDR2 SYGVKD. The V end lost 10 bases, the J end lost 0 bases, and 12 bases lay between the germline ends. This CDR3 has 13 residues. The CDR3 DNA follows: TGTGCCACCCTCGAGGCTAACCAAGAGACCCAGTACTTC. Residues: CATLEANQETQYF.

The chain combines TRBV5-1 with TRBJ1-1, with unresolved D. With 4 bases removed from V and 0 bases from J, the gap between germline ends came to 13 bases. CDR3 length: 15 amino acids. Germline CDR1 SGHRS, CDR2 YFSETQ. CDR3 sequence reads: CASSGSRGMNTEAFF. The CDR3 nucleotides read TGCGCCAGCAGCGGAAGTCGCGGGATGAACACTGAAGCTTTCTTT.

The rearrangement uses TRBV7-2 and TRBJ2-2; 8 bases are shared with TRBD2. The CDR3 loop spans 16 amino acids. J lost 3 bases, V lost 5 bases, and 8 bases had no gene match. Germline V gene lookup returns CDR1 SGHTA and CDR2 FQGNSA. The CDR3 reads CASSPRSGSYTGELFF. For the CDR3, the DNA is TGTGCCAGCAGCCCCCGAAGCGGGAGTTACACCGGGGAGCTGTTTTTT.

This chain joins TRBV7-3 and TRBJ1-1, with no clear D. Germline V gives CDR1 SGHTA, CDR2 FQGTGA. Trimming removed 5 bases from V and 3 bases from J, with 10 bases in between. The CDR3 has 13 amino acids. The CDR3 reads CASSPTSDTEAFF. CDR3 coding DNA: TGTGCCAGCAGCCCTACCTCGGACACTGAAGCTTTCTTT.

With regard to this clone: The germline gene is not matched at one end of the junction; a read error may be the cause. The rearrangement joins TRBV28 to TRBJ2-5; D unresolved. The CDR3 runs to 12 residues. Germline V gives CDR1 MDHEN, CDR2 SYDVKM. The CDR3 is CASSFGPAGKDF. The CDR3 nucleotides read TGTGCCAGCAGTTTCGGCCCGGCCGGAAAGGACTTC. Full variable domain (remainder filled in from reference TRBV28 and TRBJ2-5): DVKVTQSSRYLVKRTGEKVFLECVQDMDHENMFWYRQDPGLGLRLIYFSYDVKMKEKGDIPEGYSVSREKKERFSLILESASTNQTSMYLCASSFGPAGKDFGPGTRLLVL.

This chain joins TRBV16 and TRBJ1-1, with 7 positions matching TRBD1. Germline V gives CDR1 KGHSY, CDR2 FQNENV. Germline trimming cut 0 bases from V and 3 bases from J; bases unmatched to any gene: 13. The CDR3 sequence is 18 residues long. CDR3 in amino acids: CASSQSIRGSSMDTEAFF. The CDR3, as DNA: TGTGCCAGCAGCCAATCAATCAGGGGGTCGAGTATGGACACTGAAGCTTTCTTT.

The rearrangement links TRBV5-1 to TRBJ2-7, with 12 bases matching TRBD2. After removal of 4 bases from V and 6 bases from J, the junction contained 8 bases not matched to a gene. CDR3 length equals 15 residues. Germline V CDR1 and CDR2: SGHRS, YFSETQ. The CDR3 reads CASSPGGLAGTEQYF. The CDR3 DNA follows: TGCGCCAGCAGCCCAGGCGGACTAGCGGGAACCGAGCAGTACTTC. The full variable domain, rest sourced from reference TRBV5-1 and TRBJ2-7, is KAGVTQTPRYLIKTRGQQVTLSCSPISGHRSVSWYQQTPGQGLQFLFEYFSETQRNKGNFPGRFSGRQFSNSRSEMNVSTLELGDSALYLCASSPGGLAGTEQYFGPGTRLTVT.

This clone was counted only a few times. The J gene is TRBJ2-1, the V gene TRBV7-8; 8 nucleotides align to TRBD2. Germline V gene data show CDR1 as SGHVS and CDR2 as FQNEAQ. The V segment lost 1 base and the J segment 3 bases; nucleotides outside the gene matches: 5. This CDR3 contains 16 residues. CDR3 in DNA: TGTGCCAGCAGCTTAGAACGGACTAGCCGCTACAATGAGCAGTTCTTC. The encoded protein is CASSLERTSRYNEQFF.

This clone was found a few times. The chain joins TRBV6-6 to TRBJ2-3; TRBD1 is a possible D gene (6 bases). The V and J ends lost 7 bases and 5 bases respectively, with 19 bases between them. The CDR3 length is 15 residues. From germline, CDR1 is MNHNY and CDR2 SVGAGI (reference sequence). The CDR3 sequence: CASILSGVSIDTQYF. The CDR3 DNA is TGTGCCAGCATTCTCTCAGGGGTTTCGATAGATACGCAGTATTTT.

The sample holds one count of this clone. V and J are TRBV28 and TRBJ2-3; the D gene is possibly TRBD2 (6 bases). CDR3 size: 14 residues. Per germline, CDR1 MDHEN and CDR2 SYDVKM. V shed 8 bases and J shed 11 bases, with 23 bases lying between them. The CDR3: CASGTRLTGVEQYF. The DNA of the CDR3 is TGTGCCAGCGGAACGCGACTCACGGGAGTCGAGCAGTATTTT.

The chain recombines TRBV10-3 with TRBJ2-1; 10 nucleotides match TRBD2. Germline V gene data show CDR1 as ENHRY and CDR2 as SYGVKD. Trimming took 3 bases from V and 8 from J; bases not matched to a gene: 7. The CDR3 covers 15 residues. DNA of the CDR3: TGTGCCATCAGTGACGGGACTAGCGAGAGGGATGAGCAGTTCTTC. Amino acid sequence: CAISDGTSERDEQFF.

This clone was detected only a few times. The CDR3 DNA follows: TGTGCCAGCAGTTTTATGGACAGGGTTAGCAATCAGCCCCAGCATTTT. Its protein is CASSFMDRVSNQPQHF. This rearrangement joins TRBV28 to TRBJ1-5; 8 positions agree with TRBD1. CDR1 and CDR2 from the germline V gene are MDHEN and SYDVKM. The CDR3 spans 16 residues. Trimming removed 3 bases from V and 0 bases from J; junction bases left unmatched: 4.

This clone has only a few counts. The chain joins TRBV7-9 to TRBJ2-5; the match to TRBD2 covers 8 bases. Trimming at V came to 3 bases and at J to 5 bases, leaving 11 bases not matched to a gene. Germline V gene sequence: CDR1 SEHNR, CDR2 FQNEAQ (reference sequence). The CDR3 loop spans 16 amino acids. As DNA, the CDR3 is TGTGCCAGCAGCTTCGAGCGGGAGCATGTCGTGGAGACCCAGTACTTC. It translates to CASSFEREHVVETQYF.

This clone was found a few times. The genes are TRBV5-6 and TRBJ1-1; weak D call: TRBD1 (6 bases). The CDR3 loop spans 15 amino acids. V gave up 0 bases and J gave up 6 bases, with 15 bases separating them. The germline CDR1 and CDR2 sequences are SGHDT and YYEEEE. CDR3 in amino acids: CASSLGARGFPEAFF. CDR3 DNA sequence: TGTGCCAGCAGCTTGGGCGCCAGGGGCTTCCCTGAAGCTTTCTTT.

This clone occurred a few times. V is TRBV28 and J is TRBJ2-1; D possibly corresponds to TRBD1 (6 bases). Germline V gives CDR1 MDHEN, CDR2 SYDVKM. Trimming stripped 7 bases from V and 7 bases from J, with 23 bases between. The CDR3 consists of 16 residues. The CDR3: CASTIVGQGLWNEQFF. CDR3 nucleotide sequence: TGTGCCAGCACCATTGTCGGGCAGGGGCTCTGGAATGAGCAGTTCTTC. The complete variable domain, with remaining parts taken from reference TRBV28 and TRBJ2-1, reads DVKVTQSSRYLVKRTGEKVFLECVQDMDHENMFWYRQDPGLGLRLIYFSYDVKMKEKGDIPEGYSVSREKKERFSLILESASTNQTSMYLCASTIVGQGLWNEQFFGPGTRLTVL.

This chain uses TRBV5-1 with TRBJ2-7, with 12 positions matching TRBD2. V was clipped by 4 bases and J by 0 bases; unmatched bases: 11. The CDR3 is made up of 18 amino acids. Per germline, CDR1 SGHRS and CDR2 YFSETQ. The CDR3 DNA reads as TGCGCCAGCAGCCCGGGGGGACTAGCGGGCCCCAGCTCCTACGAGCAGTACTTC. Translating it yields CASSPGGLAGPSSYEQYF.